These 5 T cell receptor beta chains were all obtained from the same sample, sequenced in a study of cytomegalovirus exposure and HLA in healthy donors. Clones were sequenced by immunoSEQ multiplex PCR, and TCRdb holds only the in-frame ones, with some missing. Of 150,000 to 180,000 clones in the sample, roughly 84% were seen once. The sample was PBMCs. The receptors stem from a human donor in good health.

The genes are TRBV9 and TRBJ2-7; the match to TRBD1 covers 9 bases. Germline-derived CDR1 and CDR2 are SGDLS and YYNGEE. The CDR3 covers 16 residues. Trimming cost V 3 bases and J 1 base; bases outside gene matches: 8. The CDR3 nucleotides are TGTGCCAGCAGCGCGTCACAGGGGGCAAAATCCTACGAGCAGTACTTC. Protein product: CASSASQGAKSYEQYF.

V and J are TRBV5-8 and TRBJ2-1; D possibly corresponds to TRBD2 (6 bases). The CDR3 runs to 15 residues. Looked up from germline, CDR1 is SGHTS and CDR2 is YDEGEE. V was trimmed by 4 bases and J by 4 bases, leaving 15 bases between them. This chain's CDR3 is CASSAGTPKYNEQFF. CDR3 sequence (DNA): TGTGCCAGCAGCGCCGGGACTCCTAAATACAATGAGCAGTTCTTC.

This chain links TRBV28 with TRBJ2-3, with TRBD1 identical over 11 bases. With 0 bases clipped from V and 1 base from J, the junction kept 3 bases outside the gene matches. The CDR3 has 17 residues. Germline CDR1 and CDR2: MDHEN and SYDVKM. The CDR3: CASSLWDRGLGTDTQYF. CDR3 nucleotides: TGTGCCAGCAGTTTATGGGACAGGGGGCTAGGCACAGATACGCAGTATTTT.

This chain connects TRBV4-1 to TRBJ2-7; D perhaps matches TRBD2 (6 bases). The CDR3 sequence is 18 residues long. CDR1 is MGHRA, CDR2 YSYEKL, per germline. V dropped 0 bases and J dropped 4 bases, with 22 bases sitting between them. DNA of the CDR3: TGCGCCAGCAGCCAAGATTGGGTCCTGGGTGGGAGGCCTTACGAGCAGTACTTC. This codes for CASSQDWVLGGRPYEQYF.

The rearrangement joins TRBV27 to TRBJ2-1, with D maybe TRBD1 (6 bases). The CDR3 loop spans 13 amino acids. Trimming stripped 10 bases from V and 2 bases from J, with 12 bases between. Germline V gene lookup returns CDR1 MNHEY and CDR2 SMNVEV (reference sequence). The CDR3 nucleotides are TGTGCCACCCAGACAGGTGCCTACAATGAGCAGTTCTTC. Translating it yields CATQTGAYNEQFF.